This T cell receptor beta chain was observed in a study of response to subunit inactivated influenza vaccine. Remarks on this clonotype: Its antigen is not identified.

Regarding the study as a whole: The study's authors posited that every seasonal influenza vaccination enlists few new T cells.

Trimming removed 0 bases from V and 8 bases from J, with 14 bases in between. In germline, CDR1 is DFQATT, CDR2 SNEGSKA (reference sequence). The CDR3 runs 14 residues. Via MiXCR, TCRdb re-called the RT-PCR reads, giving one row per CDR3 protein. The sample lists some 500,000 distinct CDR3 sequences, more than 15% occurring once. The chain joins TRBV20-1 to TRBJ2-1; no clear D. The receptor was isolated from a man aged 50-75 years who received an inactivated influenza vaccine. Sequenced here: CD4+ T cells sorted from PBMCs, sampled about 24 months after vaccination. CDR3 loop: CSAREPGRADEQFF. The CDR3 coding sequence is TGCAGTGCTAGAGAACCCGGACGGGCCGATGAGCAGTTCTTC.